This T cell receptor beta chain was captured in a study of shared clonotypes between healthy human individuals. TCRdb's table, derived via immunoSEQ multiplex PCR, lists solely in-frame clones and lacks some. The sample carries a few hundred thousand clones, roughly 97% recorded once. CDR3 length: 12 amino acids. Germline V lookup: CDR1 GTSNPN, CDR2 SVGIG (reference sequence). V was shortened by 0 bases and J by 2 bases, with 3 bases between the two germline ends. This chain uses TRBV30 with TRBJ2-3; D remains ambiguous. Sequencing was performed on naive CD4+ T cells sorted from blood. Stated subset: CD45RA+ positively selected. This TCR came from a woman in her thirties in good health. CDR3 in amino acids: CAWSVATDTQYF. DNA of the CDR3: TGTGCCTGGAGTGTAGCCACAGATACGCAGTATTTT.